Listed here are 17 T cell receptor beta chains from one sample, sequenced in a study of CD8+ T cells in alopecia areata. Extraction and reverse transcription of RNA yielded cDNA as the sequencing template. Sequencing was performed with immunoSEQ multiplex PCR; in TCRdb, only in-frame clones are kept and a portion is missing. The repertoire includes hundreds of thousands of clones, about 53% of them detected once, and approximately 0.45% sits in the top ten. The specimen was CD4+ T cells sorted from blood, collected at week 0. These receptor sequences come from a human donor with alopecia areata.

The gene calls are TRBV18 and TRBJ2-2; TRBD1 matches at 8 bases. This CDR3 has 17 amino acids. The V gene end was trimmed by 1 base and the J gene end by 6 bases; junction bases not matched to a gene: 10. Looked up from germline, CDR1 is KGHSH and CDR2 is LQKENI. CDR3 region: CASSPLAAGQASGELFF. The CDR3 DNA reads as TGTGCCAGCTCACCACTCGCGGCGGGACAGGCCTCCGGGGAGCTGTTTTTT.

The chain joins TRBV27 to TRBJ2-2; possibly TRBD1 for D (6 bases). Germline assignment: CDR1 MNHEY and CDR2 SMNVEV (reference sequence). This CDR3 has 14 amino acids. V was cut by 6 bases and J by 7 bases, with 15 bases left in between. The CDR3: CASRLDTGHGELFF. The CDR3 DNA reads TGTGCCAGCAGACTCGACACGGGACACGGGGAGCTGTTTTTT.

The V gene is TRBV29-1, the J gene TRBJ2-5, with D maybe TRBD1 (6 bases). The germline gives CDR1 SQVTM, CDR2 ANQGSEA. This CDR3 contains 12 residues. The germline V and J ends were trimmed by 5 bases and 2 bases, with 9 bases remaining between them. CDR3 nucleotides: TGCAGCGTTTTCGGACAGCAAGAGACCCAGTACTTC. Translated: CSVFGQQETQYF. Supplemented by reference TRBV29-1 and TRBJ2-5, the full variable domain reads SAVISQKPSRDICQRGTSLTIQCQVDSQVTMMFWYRQQPGQSLTLIATANQGSEATYESGFVIDKFPISRPNLTFSTLTVSNMSPEDSSIYLCSVFGQQETQYFGPGTRLLVL.

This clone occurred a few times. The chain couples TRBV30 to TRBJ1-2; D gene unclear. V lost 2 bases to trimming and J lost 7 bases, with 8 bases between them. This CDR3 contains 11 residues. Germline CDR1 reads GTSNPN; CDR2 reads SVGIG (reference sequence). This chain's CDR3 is CAWSRRLGYTF. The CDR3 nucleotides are TGTGCCTGGAGTCGGCGACTTGGCTACACCTTC.

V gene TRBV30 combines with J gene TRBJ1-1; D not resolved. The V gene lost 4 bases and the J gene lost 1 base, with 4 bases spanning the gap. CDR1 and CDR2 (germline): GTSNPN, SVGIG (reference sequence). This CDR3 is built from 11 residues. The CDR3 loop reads CAWTRNTEAFF. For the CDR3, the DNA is TGTGCCTGGACGCGGAACACTGAAGCTTTCTTT. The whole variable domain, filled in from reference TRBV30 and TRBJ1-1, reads SQTIHQWPATLVQPVGSPLSLECTVEGTSNPNLYWYRQAAGRGLQLLFYSVGIGQISSEVPQNLSASRPQDRQFILSSKKLLLSDSGFYLCAWTRNTEAFFGQGTRLTVV.

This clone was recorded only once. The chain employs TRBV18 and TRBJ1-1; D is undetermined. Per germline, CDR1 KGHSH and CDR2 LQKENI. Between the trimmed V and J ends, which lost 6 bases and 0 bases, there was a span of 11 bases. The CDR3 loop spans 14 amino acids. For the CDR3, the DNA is TGTGCCAGCTCGGGCCCTCCCTTGAACACTGAAGCTTTCTTT. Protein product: CASSGPPLNTEAFF. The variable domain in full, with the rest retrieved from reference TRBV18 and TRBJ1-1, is NAGVMQNPRHLVRRRGQEARLRCSPMKGHSHVYWYRQLPEEGLKFMVYLQKENIIDESGMPKERFSAEFPKEGPSILRIQQVVRGDSAAYFCASSGPPLNTEAFFGQGTRLTVV.

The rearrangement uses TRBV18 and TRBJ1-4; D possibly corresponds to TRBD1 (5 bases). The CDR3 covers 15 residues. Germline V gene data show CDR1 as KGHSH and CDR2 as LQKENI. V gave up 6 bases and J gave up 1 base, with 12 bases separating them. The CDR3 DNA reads TGTGCCAGCTCGACCTTCGGGGGAACTAATGAAAAACTGTTTTTT. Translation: CASSTFGGTNEKLFF.

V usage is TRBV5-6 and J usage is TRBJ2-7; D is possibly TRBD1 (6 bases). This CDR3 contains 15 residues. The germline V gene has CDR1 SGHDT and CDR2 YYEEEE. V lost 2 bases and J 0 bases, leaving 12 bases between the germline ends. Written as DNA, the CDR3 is TGTGCCAGCAGCTTAGGTGGGGGCAACTCCTACGAGCAGTACTTC. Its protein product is CASSLGGGNSYEQYF.

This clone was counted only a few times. This CDR3 reads CSVQGLAVPHTDTQYF. The DNA for the CDR3 is TGCAGCGTACAGGGACTAGCGGTTCCACACACAGATACGCAGTATTTT. This chain joins TRBV29-1 and TRBJ2-3, with 11 positions matching TRBD2. CDR3 length: 16 residues. Germline CDR1 reads SQVTM; CDR2 reads ANQGSEA. J lost 2 bases, V lost 6 bases, and 10 bases had no gene match.

The CDR3 coding sequence is TGTGCCAGCAGTGTTAGGGGGGCCTCTGGCTACACCTTC. Amino acids: CASSVRGASGYTF. The chain carries TRBV6-1 and TRBJ1-2, with a possible D match to TRBD1 (6 bases). Trimming shortened V by 4 bases and J by 7 bases, and 13 bases separated the two germline ends. Germline lookup yields CDR1 MNHNS and CDR2 SASEGT. CDR3 length: 13 residues.

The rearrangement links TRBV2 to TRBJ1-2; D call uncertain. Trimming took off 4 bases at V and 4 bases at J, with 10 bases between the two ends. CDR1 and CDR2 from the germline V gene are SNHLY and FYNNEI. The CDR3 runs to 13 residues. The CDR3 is CASSGTLFYGYTF. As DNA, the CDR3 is TGTGCCAGCAGTGGGACCCTCTTCTATGGCTACACCTTC.

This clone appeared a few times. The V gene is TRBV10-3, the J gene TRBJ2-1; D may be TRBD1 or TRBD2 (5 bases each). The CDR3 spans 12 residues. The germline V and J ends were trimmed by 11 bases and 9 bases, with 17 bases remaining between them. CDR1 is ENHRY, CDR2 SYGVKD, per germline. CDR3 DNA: TGTGCCGTTGCCCTAGGGACCGGTGAGCAGTTCTTC. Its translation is CAVALGTGEQFF.

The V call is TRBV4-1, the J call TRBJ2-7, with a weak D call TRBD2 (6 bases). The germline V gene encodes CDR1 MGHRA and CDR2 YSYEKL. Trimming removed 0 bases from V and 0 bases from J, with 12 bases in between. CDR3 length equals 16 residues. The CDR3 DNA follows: TGCGCCAGCAGCCAAGATAAGGACGGGAGCTCCTACGAGCAGTACTTC. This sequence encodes CASSQDKDGSSYEQYF.

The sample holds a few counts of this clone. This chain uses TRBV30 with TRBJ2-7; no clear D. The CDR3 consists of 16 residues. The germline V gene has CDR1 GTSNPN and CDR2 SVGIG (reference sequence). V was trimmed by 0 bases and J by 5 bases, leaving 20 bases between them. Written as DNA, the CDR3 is TGTGCCTGGAGTGTCCCGGTCCGCAAACGGGCCCACGAGCAGTACTTC. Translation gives CAWSVPVRKRAHEQYF.

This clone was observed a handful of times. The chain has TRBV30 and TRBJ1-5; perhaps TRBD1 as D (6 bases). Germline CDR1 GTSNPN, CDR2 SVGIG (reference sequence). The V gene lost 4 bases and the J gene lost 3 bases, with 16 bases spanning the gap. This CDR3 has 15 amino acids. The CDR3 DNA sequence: TGTGCCTGGAAGTCTCCTGGGGACAACAATCAGCCCCAGCATTTT. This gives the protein CAWKSPGDNNQPQHF.

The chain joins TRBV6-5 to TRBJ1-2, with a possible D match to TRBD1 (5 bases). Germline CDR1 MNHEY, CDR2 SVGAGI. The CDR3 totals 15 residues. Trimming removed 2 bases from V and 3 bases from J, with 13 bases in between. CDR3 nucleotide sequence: TGTGCCAGCAGTTACAGGCAGGGAAGTGACTATGGCTACACCTTC. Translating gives CASSYRQGSDYGYTF.

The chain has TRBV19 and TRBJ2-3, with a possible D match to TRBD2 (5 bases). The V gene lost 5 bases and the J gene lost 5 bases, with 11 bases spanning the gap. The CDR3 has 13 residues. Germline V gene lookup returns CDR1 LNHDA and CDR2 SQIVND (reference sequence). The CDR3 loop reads CASSVGMLDTQYF. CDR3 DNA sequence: TGTGCCAGTAGTGTCGGGATGCTAGATACGCAGTATTTT.